These T cell receptor beta chains were read from a single sample in a study of regulatory T cells in long-lasting Graves disease. TCRdb called the multiplex PCR reads again in MiXCR, with one record for every CDR3 protein. Altogether about 540,000 distinct CDR3 sequences are present, approximately 15% being singletons, with the ten largest covering more than 8.5%. This sample also appeared in a second study, on T cells in Graves' hyperthyroidism and ophthalmopathy.

The sequencing here drew on peripheral blood mononuclear cells (PBMCs), taken at new diagnosis, from a patient treated with antithyroid drugs. The receptors originated from a young man with Graves disease. The CDR3 runs from the conserved cysteine through the conserved F or W. A D gene is named only where the DNA matches it firmly. Not all rows give a size; the values are once, few, many and, for expanded clones, a class.

D: -
V: TRBV29-1
size: many
J: TRBJ2-7
DNA: TGCAGCGTTGTCCGGGACGGCACCTACGAGCAGTACTTC
CDR3: CSVVRDGTYEQYF

D: -
V: TRBV6-2/TRBV6-3
size: -
J: TRBJ2-7
DNA: TGTGCCAGCAGTTACAGCCAGAGAGAGCAGTACTTC
CDR3: CASSYSQREQYF

D: TRBD1
V: TRBV7-2
size: few
J: TRBJ1-2
DNA: TGTGCCAGCAGCCCCGGACAGGGGGCGGGCTATGGCTACACCTTC
CDR3: CASSPGQGAGYGYTF

D: -
V: TRBV20-1
size: many
J: TRBJ2-5
DNA: TGCAGTGCTGAGGGGCAGGGAGAGGCCCAGTACTTC
CDR3: CSAEGQGEAQYF

D: -
V: TRBV14
size: -
J: TRBJ1-1
DNA: TGTGCCAGCAGCTCACAGGGATTTACTGAAGCTTTCTTT
CDR3: CASSSQGFTEAFF

D: -
V: TRBV12-3/TRBV12-4
size: many
J: TRBJ2-3
DNA: TGTGCCAGCAACACAGATACGCAGTATTTT
CDR3: CASNTDTQYF

D: -
V: TRBV12-3/TRBV12-4
size: many
J: TRBJ2-5
DNA: TGTGCCAGCAGTTTCGGGGTTCAAGAGACCCAGTACTTC
CDR3: CASSFGVQETQYF

D: -
V: TRBV30
size: -
J: TRBJ1-2
DNA: TGTGCCTGGGCTCCAGGCGGGAACTATGGCTACACCTTC
CDR3: CAWAPGGNYGYTF

D: TRBD1
V: TRBV12-5
size: many
J: TRBJ2-5
DNA: TGTGCTAGTGGTTTGGTCGACAGGGGAAACCAGTACTTC
CDR3: CASGLVDRGNQYF

D: TRBD2
V: TRBV20-1
size: many
J: TRBJ2-2
DNA: TGCAGTGCCAGGCCGGGACTAGCGGGAGTCACCGGGGAGCTGTTTTTT
CDR3: CSARPGLAGVTGELFF

D: TRBD2
V: TRBV4-1
size: few
J: TRBJ2-1
DNA: TGCGCCAGCAGCCATCTAGCGGGTGGGATCGGGAATGAGCAGTTCTTC
CDR3: CASSHLAGGIGNEQFF

D: TRBD2
V: TRBV30
size: -
J: TRBJ2-5
DNA: TGTGCCTGGAGTGTCCGGGCTAGCGGGAAGCGGGAGACCCAGTACTTC
CDR3: CAWSVRASGKRETQYF

D: -
V: TRBV12-3/TRBV12-4
size: -
J: TRBJ2-7
DNA: TGTGCCAGCAGGAGATTGGACAGCTCCTACGAGCAGTACTTC
CDR3: CASRRLDSSYEQYF

D: TRBD2
V: TRBV5-1
size: -
J: TRBJ2-3
DNA: TGCGCCAGCAGCTTGTTTAGCGGGAGAGGGACAGATACGCAGTATTTT
CDR3: CASSLFSGRGTDTQYF

D: -
V: TRBV6-5
size: few
J: TRBJ1-1
DNA: TGTGCCAGCAGTTATTCTAGCGGAATGAACACTGAAGCTTTCTTT
CDR3: CASSYSSGMNTEAFF

D: TRBD2
V: TRBV27
size: many
J: TRBJ2-1
DNA: TGTGCCAGCAGACTTGAGCGGGAGAGCGATGAGCAGTTCTTC
CDR3: CASRLERESDEQFF

D: -
V: TRBV29-1
size: many
J: TRBJ2-6
DNA: TGCAGCGTCTCCGGGACGCCGTACTCTGGGGCCAACGTCCTGACTTTC
CDR3: CSVSGTPYSGANVLTF

D: -
V: TRBV7-9
size: -
J: TRBJ2-1
DNA: TGTGCCAGCAGCTTAGACTCCCGTGCCTACAATGAGCAGTTCTTC
CDR3: CASSLDSRAYNEQFF

D: TRBD2
V: TRBV15
size: -
J: TRBJ2-1
DNA: TGTGCCACCAGCAGGCCCCCCGGCGGGACTAGCGGGAGCCCCCACAATGAGCAGTTCTTC
CDR3: CATSRPPGGTSGSPHNEQFF

D: -
V: TRBV3-1
size: many
J: TRBJ2-7
DNA: TGTGCCAGCAGCCAAGAAGGAACTGGCGGGGAGCAGTACTTC
CDR3: CASSQEGTGGEQYF

D: TRBD2
V: TRBV2
size: -
J: TRBJ2-1
DNA: TGTGCCAGCCCTACCAGCGGGGGTGTCAATGAGCAGTTCTTC
CDR3: CASPTSGGVNEQFF

D: TRBD1
V: TRBV7-2
size: many
J: TRBJ1-2
DNA: TGTGCCAGCAGCTTGGGACAGGGTATAGGCTATGGCTACACCTTC
CDR3: CASSLGQGIGYGYTF

D: TRBD2
V: TRBV20-1
size: few
J: TRBJ2-3
DNA: TGCAGTGCTAGGGCCCCCCGGGAGGGCCCGGATACGCAGTATTTT
CDR3: CSARAPREGPDTQYF

D: TRBD2
V: TRBV20-1
size: many
J: TRBJ2-1
DNA: TGCAGTGCTGGGACTAGCCCTAACGGGCAGTTCTTC
CDR3: CSAGTSPNGQFF

D: -
V: TRBV20-1
size: many
J: TRBJ2-1
DNA: TGCAGTGCTTACCAGACAGGCAATGAGCAGTTCTTC
CDR3: CSAYQTGNEQFF

D: -
V: TRBV10-3
size: -
J: TRBJ2-2
DNA: TGTGCCATCAAAGCGCTAGAGAACACCGGGGAGCTGTTTTTT
CDR3: CAIKALENTGELFF

D: -
V: TRBV3-1
size: few
J: TRBJ1-4
DNA: TGTGCCAGCAGCCCGCAGGGGACAACTAATGAAAAACTGTTTTTT
CDR3: CASSPQGTTNEKLFF

D: TRBD2
V: TRBV7-2
size: many
J: TRBJ2-5
DNA: TGTGCCAGCAGCTCAGGGACTAGCGGGAGGATACGGGAGACCCAGTACTTC
CDR3: CASSSGTSGRIRETQYF

D: TRBD2
V: TRBV7-8
size: many
J: TRBJ2-3
DNA: TGTGCCAGCAGCTACGGGACTAGCGGGATTGCTAGCACAGATACGCAGTATTTT
CDR3: CASSYGTSGIASTDTQYF

D: TRBD1
V: TRBV27
size: -
J: TRBJ2-1
DNA: TGTGCCAGCAGTTTACAGGGGGCATACAATGAGCGGTTCTTC
CDR3: CASSLQGAYNERFF

D: TRBD2
V: TRBV20-1
size: -
J: TRBJ2-3
DNA: TGCAGTGCTCCGGGACTAGGGAGGGGGACAGATACGCAGTATTTT
CDR3: CSAPGLGRGTDTQYF

D: -
V: TRBV5-4
size: few
J: TRBJ1-1
DNA: TGTGCCAGCAGCTTCCCCAGGGCACTGAACACTGAAGCTTTCTTT
CDR3: CASSFPRALNTEAFF

D: TRBD2
V: TRBV10-3
size: -
J: TRBJ2-3
DNA: TGTGCCATCAGTAGACTAGCGGGGAGCACAGATACGCAGTATTTT
CDR3: CAISRLAGSTDTQYF

D: TRBD2
V: TRBV20-1
size: many
J: TRBJ2-7
DNA: TGCAGTGCTAGAGCCCCTAGCGGGAACCCCTACGAGCAGTACTTC
CDR3: CSARAPSGNPYEQYF

D: -
V: TRBV19
size: many
J: TRBJ2-1
DNA: TGTGCCAGTATTGGCCCCTCTGAGAGCTCCTACAATGAGCAGTTCTTC
CDR3: CASIGPSESSYNEQFF

D: -
V: TRBV12-3/TRBV12-4
size: many
J: TRBJ2-7
DNA: TGTGCCAGCAGTCCGACGGGACACTCCTACGAGCAGTACTTC
CDR3: CASSPTGHSYEQYF

D: TRBD2
V: TRBV11-1
size: many
J: TRBJ2-3
DNA: TGTGCCAGCAGCTCTGGACTAGCGGGATGGGTAGATACGCAGTATTTT
CDR3: CASSSGLAGWVDTQYF

D: -
V: TRBV27
size: many
J: TRBJ2-6
DNA: TGTGCCAGCAGACCCGGGACAAACTCTGGGGCCAACGTCCTGACTTTC
CDR3: CASRPGTNSGANVLTF

D: -
V: TRBV4-1
size: once
J: TRBJ1-6
DNA: TGCGCCAGCAGCCAAGTCCTAGGTCCCCTCCACTTT
CDR3: CASSQVLGPLHF

D: TRBD2
V: TRBV7-2
size: many
J: TRBJ2-3
DNA: TGTGCCAGCAGCTTAGTACTAGCGTCCACAGATACGCAGTATTTT
CDR3: CASSLVLASTDTQYF

D: -
V: TRBV6-2/TRBV6-3
size: few
J: TRBJ2-7
DNA: TGTGCCAGCGGGACTTGGGAGCAGTACTTC
CDR3: CASGTWEQYF

D: TRBD2
V: TRBV27
size: many
J: TRBJ2-3
DNA: TGTGCCAGGGGAGCGATCCGTCGGCGGGAGGGCTGTATGCCGCAGTATTTT
CDR3: CARGAIRRREGCMPQYF

D: TRBD1
V: TRBV27
size: many
J: TRBJ2-5
DNA: TGTGCCAGCAGTGTCGACAGGGGGCGGGAGACCCAGTACTTC
CDR3: CASSVDRGRETQYF

D: -
V: TRBV12-5
size: many
J: TRBJ1-5
DNA: TGTGCTAGTGGTTTGCAGGGAGGGCTCCTCAATCAGCCCCAGCATTTT
CDR3: CASGLQGGLLNQPQHF

D: -
V: TRBV10-2
size: few
J: TRBJ2-7
DNA: TGCGCCAGCAGTGCCAGCTACGAGCAGCACTTC
CDR3: CASSASYEQHF

D: -
V: TRBV7-9
size: many
J: TRBJ2-7
DNA: TGTGCCAGCTTGGACGAGTCGGTCTCCTACGAGCAGTACTTC
CDR3: CASLDESVSYEQYF

D: -
V: TRBV6-2/TRBV6-3
size: many
J: TRBJ2-7
DNA: TGTGCCAGCGCCGTAGGGTACGAGCAGTACTTC
CDR3: CASAVGYEQYF

D: TRBD2
V: TRBV29-1
size: many
J: TRBJ2-5
DNA: TGCAGCGTTGAAGGTGTTGGACTAGCGGGGGAAGAGACCCAGTACTTC
CDR3: CSVEGVGLAGEETQYF

D: TRBD2
V: TRBV19
size: many
J: TRBJ2-3
DNA: TGTGCCAGTAGTCTCTTGATAGCGGGAGAAGGCGATACGCAGTATTTT
CDR3: CASSLLIAGEGDTQYF